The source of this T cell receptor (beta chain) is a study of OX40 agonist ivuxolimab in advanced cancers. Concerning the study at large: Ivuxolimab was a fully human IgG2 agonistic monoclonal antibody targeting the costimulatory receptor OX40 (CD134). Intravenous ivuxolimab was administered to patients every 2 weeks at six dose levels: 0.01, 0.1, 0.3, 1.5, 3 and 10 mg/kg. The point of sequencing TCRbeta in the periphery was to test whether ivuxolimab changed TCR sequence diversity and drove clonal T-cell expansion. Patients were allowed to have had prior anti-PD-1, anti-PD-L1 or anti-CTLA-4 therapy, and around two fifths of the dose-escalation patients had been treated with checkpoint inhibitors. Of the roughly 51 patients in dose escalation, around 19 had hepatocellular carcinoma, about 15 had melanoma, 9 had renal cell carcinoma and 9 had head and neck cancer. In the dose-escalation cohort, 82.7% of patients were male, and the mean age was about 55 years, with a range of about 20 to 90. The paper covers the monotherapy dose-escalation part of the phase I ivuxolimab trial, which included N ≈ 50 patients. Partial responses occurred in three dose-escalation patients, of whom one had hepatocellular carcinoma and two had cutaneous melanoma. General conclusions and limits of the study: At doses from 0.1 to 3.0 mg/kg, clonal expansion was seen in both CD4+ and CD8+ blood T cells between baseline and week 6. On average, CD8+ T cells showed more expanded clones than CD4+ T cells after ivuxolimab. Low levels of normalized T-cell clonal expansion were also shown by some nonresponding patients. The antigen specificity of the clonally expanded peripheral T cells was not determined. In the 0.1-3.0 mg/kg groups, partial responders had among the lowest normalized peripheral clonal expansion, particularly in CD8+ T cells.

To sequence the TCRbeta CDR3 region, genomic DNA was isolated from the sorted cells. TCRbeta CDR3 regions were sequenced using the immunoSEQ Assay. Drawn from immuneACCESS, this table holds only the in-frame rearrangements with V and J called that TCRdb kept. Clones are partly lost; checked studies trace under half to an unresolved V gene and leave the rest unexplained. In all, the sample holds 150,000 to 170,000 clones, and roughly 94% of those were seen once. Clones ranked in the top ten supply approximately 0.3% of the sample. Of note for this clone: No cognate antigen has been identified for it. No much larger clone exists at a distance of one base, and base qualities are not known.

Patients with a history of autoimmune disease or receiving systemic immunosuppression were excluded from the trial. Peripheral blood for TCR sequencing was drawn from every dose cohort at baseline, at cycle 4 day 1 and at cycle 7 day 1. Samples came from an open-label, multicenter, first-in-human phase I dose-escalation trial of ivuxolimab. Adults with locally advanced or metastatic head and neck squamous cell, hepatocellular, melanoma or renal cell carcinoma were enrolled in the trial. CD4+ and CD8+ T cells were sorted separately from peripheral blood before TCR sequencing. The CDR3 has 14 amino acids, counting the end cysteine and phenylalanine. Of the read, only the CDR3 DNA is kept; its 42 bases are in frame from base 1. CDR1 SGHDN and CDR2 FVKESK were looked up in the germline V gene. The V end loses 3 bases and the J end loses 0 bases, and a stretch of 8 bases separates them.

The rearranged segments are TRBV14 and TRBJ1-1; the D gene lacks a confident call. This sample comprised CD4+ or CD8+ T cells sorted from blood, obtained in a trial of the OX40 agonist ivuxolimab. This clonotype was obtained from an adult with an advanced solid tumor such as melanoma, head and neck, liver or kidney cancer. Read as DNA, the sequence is TGTGCCAGCAGCCATCTGTCTGTGAACACTGAAGCTTTCTTT. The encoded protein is CASSHLSVNTEAFF.